Listed below are T cell receptor beta chains from one sample, sequenced in a study of blood T cell repertoires in COVID-19. TCRdb's table, derived via immunoSEQ multiplex PCR, lists solely in-frame clones and lacks some. The profile shows roughly 110,000 clones, around 84% of them singletons. The specimen sequenced was peripheral blood. All receptors derive from a middle-aged woman with acute or convalescent COVID-19. CDR3s include the opening cysteine and the closing phenylalanine or tryptophan. Each record gives: V gene, J gene, clone size, D gene, CDR3 protein, CDR3 DNA. D genes are given only for firm matches. Expanded clones get a size class; other rows say once, few or many, or leave the size out.

>TRBV6-2/TRBV6-3|TRBJ1-1|.|TRBD1
CASSDRVGTEAFF
TGTGCCAGCAGTGACAGGGTAGGCACTGAAGCTTTCTTT
>TRBV29-1|TRBJ1-5|.|.
CSVGESGSNQPQHF
TGCAGCGTTGGAGAATCGGGTAGCAATCAGCCCCAGCATTTT
>TRBV5-4|TRBJ1-6|.|.
CASSLQGAGSPLHF
TGTGCCAGCAGCCTCCAGGGTGCGGGGTCACCCCTCCACTTT
>TRBV5-6|TRBJ2-1|.|.
CASSLIQSSYNEQFF
TGTGCCAGCAGCTTGATACAAAGCTCCTACAATGAGCAGTTCTTC
>TRBV19|TRBJ2-2|.|.
CASSIRGGANTGELFF
TGTGCCAGTAGTATCCGGGGAGGCGCGAACACCGGGGAGCTGTTTTTT
>TRBV5-1|TRBJ2-5|.|.
CASSLRAEETQYF
TGCGCCAGCAGCTTGCGCGCGGAGGAGACCCAGTACTTC
>TRBV11-2|TRBJ2-7|.|TRBD1
CASSLRDRGRGYEQYF
TGTGCCAGCAGCCTCCGGGACAGGGGGCGTGGGTACGAGCAGTACTTC
>TRBV30|TRBJ2-3|.|.
CAWSARKQGYTDTQYF
TGTGCCTGGAGTGCCAGGAAGCAGGGGTACACAGATACGCAGTATTTT
>TRBV4-1|TRBJ1-6|.|.
CASSQGPGQNSPLHF
TGCGCCAGCAGCCAAGGACCGGGACAAAATTCACCCCTCCACTTT
>TRBV4-1|TRBJ1-2|.|.
CASSQVPGENYGYTF
TGCGCCAGCAGCCAAGTCCCGGGGGAGAACTATGGCTACACCTTC
>TRBV11-3|TRBJ1-1|.|.
CASGRGGVNTEAFF
TGTGCCAGCGGCAGGGGCGGAGTGAACACTGAAGCTTTCTTT
>TRBV5-6|TRBJ2-3|.|TRBD2
CASSFRSSGGLRTDTQYF
TGTGCCAGCAGCTTCCGGAGTAGCGGGGGACTACGCACAGATACGCAGTATTTT
>TRBV6-1|TRBJ1-2|.|TRBD1
CASSDAGTEAYGYTF
TGTGCCAGCAGTGACGCCGGGACAGAGGCTTATGGCTACACCTTC
>TRBV4-1|TRBJ1-2|.|TRBD1
CASSLGGTGANYGYTF
TGCGCCAGCAGCCTTGGGGGGACAGGGGCTAACTATGGCTACACCTTC
>TRBV21-1|TRBJ1-2|.|.
CASSGKDRGSGYGYTF
TGTGCCAGCAGCGGTAAGGACAGGGGGTCTGGCTATGGCTACACCTTC
>TRBV24-1|TRBJ2-2|.|.
CATSDHREPGELFF
TGTGCCACCAGTGACCACAGGGAGCCCGGGGAGCTGTTTTTT
>TRBV5-1|TRBJ2-7|.|.
CASSVTVPSYEQYF
TGCGCCAGCAGCGTGACAGTCCCCTCCTACGAGCAGTACTTC
>TRBV14|TRBJ2-1|.|TRBD2
CASSRGLAAHNEQFF
TGTGCCAGCAGCCGAGGACTAGCGGCTCACAATGAGCAGTTCTTC
>TRBV19|TRBJ2-2|.|.
CASSSRGSGELFF
TGTGCCAGTAGTAGTAGGGGGAGCGGGGAGCTGTTTTTT
>TRBV5-4|TRBJ2-7|.|.
CASSLGAASYEQYF
TGTGCCAGCAGCTTGGGGGCAGCCTCCTACGAGCAGTACTTC
>TRBV20-1|TRBJ2-1|.|TRBD2
CSASFTAGGYNEQFF
TGCAGTGCTAGTTTTACGGCGGGGGGTTACAATGAGCAGTTCTTC
>TRBV5-1|TRBJ1-4|.|TRBD1
CASKEGQGNEKLFF
TGCGCCAGCAAGGAGGGACAGGGGAATGAAAAACTGTTTTTT
>TRBV6-2/TRBV6-3|TRBJ2-1|once|.
CASSNPGVTDFSEQFF
TGTGCCAGCAGTAACCCGGGAGTAACTGATTTTAGTGAGCAGTTCTTC
>TRBV7-2|TRBJ2-1|once|TRBD2
CASSGQSGGPNEQFF
TGTGCCAGCAGCGGACAAAGCGGGGGGCCCAATGAGCAGTTCTTC